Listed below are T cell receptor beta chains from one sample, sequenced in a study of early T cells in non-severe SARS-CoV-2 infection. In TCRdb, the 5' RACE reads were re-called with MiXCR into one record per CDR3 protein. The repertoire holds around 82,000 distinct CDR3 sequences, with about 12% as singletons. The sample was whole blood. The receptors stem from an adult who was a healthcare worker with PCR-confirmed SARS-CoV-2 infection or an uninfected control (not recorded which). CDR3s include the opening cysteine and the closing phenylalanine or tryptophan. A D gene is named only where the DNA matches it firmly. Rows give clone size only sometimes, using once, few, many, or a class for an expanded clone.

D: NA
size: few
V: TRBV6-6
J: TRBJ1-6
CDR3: CASSSEGVGNSPLHF
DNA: TGTGCCAGCAGTTCGGAGGGTGTGGGTAATTCACCCCTCCACTTT

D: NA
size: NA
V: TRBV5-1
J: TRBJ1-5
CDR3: CASSSNPSLGQPQHF
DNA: TGCGCCAGCAGCTCCAACCCTTCCCTGGGGCAGCCCCAGCATTTT

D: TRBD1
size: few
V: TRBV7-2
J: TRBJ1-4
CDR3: CASSRQGLNNEKLFF
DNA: TGTGCCAGCAGCCGACAGGGGCTTAATAATGAAAAACTGTTTTTT

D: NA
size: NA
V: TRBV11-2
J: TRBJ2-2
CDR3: CASSLALAVDTGELFF
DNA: TGTGCCAGCAGCTTAGCCCTAGCCGTTGACACCGGGGAGCTGTTTTTT

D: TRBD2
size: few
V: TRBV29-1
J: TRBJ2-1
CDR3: CSVGGRLAEREQFF
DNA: TGCAGCGTTGGAGGTCGACTAGCTGAACGTGAGCAGTTCTTC

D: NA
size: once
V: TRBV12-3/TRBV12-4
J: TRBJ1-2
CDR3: CASRLLGAGGYTF
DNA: TGTGCCAGCAGACTTTTGGGGGCAGGCGGCTACACCTTC

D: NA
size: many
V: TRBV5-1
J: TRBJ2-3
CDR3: CASSLGQITDTQYF
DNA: TGCGCCAGCAGCTTGGGACAGATCACAGATACGCAGTATTTT

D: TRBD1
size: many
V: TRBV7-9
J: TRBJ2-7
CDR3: CASSWGQGHSYEQYF
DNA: TGTGCCAGCAGCTGGGGACAGGGCCACTCCTACGAGCAGTACTTC

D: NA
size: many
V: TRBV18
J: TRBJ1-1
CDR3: CASSGLQGTEGAFF
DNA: TGTGCCAGCTCGGGGTTACAGGGCACCGAGGGGGCTTTCTTT

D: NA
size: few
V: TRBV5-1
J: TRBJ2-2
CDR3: CASSHGLTTGELFF
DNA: TGCGCCAGCAGCCACGGGCTTACGACCGGGGAGCTGTTTTTT

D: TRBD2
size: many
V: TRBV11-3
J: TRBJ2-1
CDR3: CASSLGTSGYNEQFF
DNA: TGTGCCAGCAGCTTAGGGACTAGCGGATACAATGAGCAGTTCTTC

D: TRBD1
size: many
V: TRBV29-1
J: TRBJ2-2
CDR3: CSVGTGATGELFF
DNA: TGCAGCGTTGGGACAGGGGCGACCGGGGAGCTGTTTTTT

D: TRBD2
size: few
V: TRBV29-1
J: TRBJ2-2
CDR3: CSVEGLAGNTGELFF
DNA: TGCAGCGTTGAAGGGCTAGCGGGGAACACCGGGGAGCTGTTTTTT

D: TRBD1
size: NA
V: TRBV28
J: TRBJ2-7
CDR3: CASKRAGGFGEQYF
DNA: TGTGCCAGCAAGAGGGCAGGGGGCTTTGGGGAGCAGTACTTC

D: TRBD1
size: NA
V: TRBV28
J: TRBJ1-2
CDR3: CASSPGGSYGYTF
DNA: TGTGCCAGCAGTCCAGGGGGCAGCTATGGCTACACCTTC

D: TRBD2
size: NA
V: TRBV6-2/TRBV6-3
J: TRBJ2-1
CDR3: CASTTSGTSGIYNEQFF
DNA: TGTGCCAGCACAACCTCCGGGACTAGCGGGATCTACAATGAGCAGTTCTTC

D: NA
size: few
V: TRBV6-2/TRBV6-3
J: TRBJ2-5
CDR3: CASSYGETQYF
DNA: TGTGCCAGCAGTTACGGGGAGACCCAGTACTTC

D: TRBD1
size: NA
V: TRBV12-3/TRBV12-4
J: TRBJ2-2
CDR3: CASGTGAYGELFF
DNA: TGTGCCAGCGGGACAGGGGCCTACGGGGAGCTGTTTTTT

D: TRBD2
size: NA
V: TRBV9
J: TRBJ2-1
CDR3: CASSVGLADSNEQFF
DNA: TGTGCCAGCAGCGTAGGACTAGCGGACTCCAATGAGCAGTTCTTC

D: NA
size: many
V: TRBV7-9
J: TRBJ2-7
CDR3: CASSSSGEEGEQYF
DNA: TGTGCCAGCAGCAGCTCGGGAGAAGAAGGCGAGCAGTACTTC

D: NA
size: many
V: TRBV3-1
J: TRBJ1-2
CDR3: CASSQGRTRGGYTF
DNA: TGTGCCAGCAGCCAAGGACGGACGCGGGGAGGCTACACCTTC

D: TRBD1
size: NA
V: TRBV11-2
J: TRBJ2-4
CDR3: CASSPRRMTGLAKDIQYF
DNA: TGTGCCAGCAGCCCGAGACGGATGACAGGGCTAGCCAAAGACATTCAGTACTTC

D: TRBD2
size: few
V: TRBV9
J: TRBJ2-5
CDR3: CASSLAGTSVPPQYF
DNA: TGTGCCAGCAGCCTTGCCGGGACTAGCGTTCCGCCCCAGTACTTC

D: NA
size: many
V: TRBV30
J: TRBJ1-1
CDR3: CAANRLPTEAFF
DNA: TGTGCCGCGAACAGGCTCCCCACTGAAGCTTTCTTT

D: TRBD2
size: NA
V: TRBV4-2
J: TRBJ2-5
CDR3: CASSQDQAGAEETQYF
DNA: TGTGCCAGCAGCCAAGATCAGGCGGGAGCGGAAGAGACCCAGTACTTC

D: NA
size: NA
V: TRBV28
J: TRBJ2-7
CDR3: CASRTGNLYEQYF
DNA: TGTGCCAGCAGGACCGGGAACCTTTACGAGCAGTACTTC

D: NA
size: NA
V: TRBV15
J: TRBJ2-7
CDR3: CATSRDIGSEQYF
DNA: TGTGCCACCAGCAGAGATATCGGGTCCGAGCAGTACTTC

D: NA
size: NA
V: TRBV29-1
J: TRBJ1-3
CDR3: CSVVGIENTIYF
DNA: TGCAGCGTTGTAGGGATTGAAAACACCATATATTTT

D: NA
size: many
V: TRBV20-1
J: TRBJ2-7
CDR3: CSARGRGDYEQYF
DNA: TGCAGTGCTAGAGGGAGGGGGGATTACGAGCAGTACTTC

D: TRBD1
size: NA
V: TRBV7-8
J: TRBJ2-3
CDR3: CASSPTGTGRDTQYF
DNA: TGTGCCAGCAGCCCTACCGGGACAGGGCGCGATACGCAGTATTTT

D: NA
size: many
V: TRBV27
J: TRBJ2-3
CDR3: CASSEGSWVGYGTDTQYF
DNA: TGTGCCAGCAGTGAGGGGAGCTGGGTTGGGTACGGCACAGATACGCAGTATTTT

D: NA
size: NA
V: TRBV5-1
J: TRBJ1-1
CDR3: CASSLKQDTEAFF
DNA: TGCGCCAGCAGCTTGAAACAGGACACTGAAGCTTTCTTT

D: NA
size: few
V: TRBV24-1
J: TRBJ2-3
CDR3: CATSEERYTDTQYF
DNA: TGTGCCACCAGTGAGGAACGGTACACAGATACGCAGTATTTT

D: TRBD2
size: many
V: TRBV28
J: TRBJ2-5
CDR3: CASSFPLAGVETQYF
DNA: TGTGCCAGCAGTTTCCCCTTAGCGGGAGTGGAGACCCAGTACTTC

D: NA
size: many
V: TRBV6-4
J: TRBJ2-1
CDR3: CASSEGDGGNEQFF
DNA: TGTGCCAGCAGTGAAGGGGACGGTGGGAATGAGCAGTTCTTC

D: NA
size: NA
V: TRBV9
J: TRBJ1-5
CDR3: CASSLSDNQPQHF
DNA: TGTGCCAGCAGCCTTTCGGACAATCAGCCCCAGCATTTT

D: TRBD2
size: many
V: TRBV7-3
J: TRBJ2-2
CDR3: CASRGGPSTGELFF
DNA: TGTGCTTCTCGGGGGGGCCCCAGCACCGGGGAGCTGTTTTTT

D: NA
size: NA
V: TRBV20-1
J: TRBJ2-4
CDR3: CSARDLRDSGVNIQYF
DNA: TGCAGTGCTAGAGATCTGAGGGATTCTGGGGTGAACATTCAGTACTTC

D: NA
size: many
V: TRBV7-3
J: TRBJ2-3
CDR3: CASSLLDKTDTQYF
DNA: TGTGCCAGCAGCCTACTTGACAAGACAGATACGCAGTATTTT

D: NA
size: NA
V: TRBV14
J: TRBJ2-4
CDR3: CASSPGGAKNIQYF
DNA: TGTGCCAGCAGCCCTGGGGGGGCAAAAAACATTCAGTACTTC

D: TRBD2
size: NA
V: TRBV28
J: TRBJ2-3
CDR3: CASSSGLAGFRTQYF
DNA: TGTGCCAGCAGTTCGGGACTAGCGGGATTTCGTACGCAGTATTTT

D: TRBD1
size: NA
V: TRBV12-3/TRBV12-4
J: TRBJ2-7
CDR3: CASSFSGQLTEQYF
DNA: TGTGCCAGCAGTTTTTCGGGACAGCTAACCGAGCAGTACTTC

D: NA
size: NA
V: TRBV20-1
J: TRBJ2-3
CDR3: CSARDSGITDTQYF
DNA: TGCAGTGCTAGAGATAGCGGAATCACAGATACGCAGTATTTT

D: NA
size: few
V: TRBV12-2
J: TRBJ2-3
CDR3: CASSQGAETTQYF
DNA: TGTGCAAGCTCACAGGGGGCGGAAACTACGCAGTATTTT

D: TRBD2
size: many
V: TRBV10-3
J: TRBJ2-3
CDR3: CAISGPGLAGAGDTQYF
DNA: TGTGCCATCAGTGGGCCGGGACTAGCGGGAGCCGGAGATACGCAGTATTTT

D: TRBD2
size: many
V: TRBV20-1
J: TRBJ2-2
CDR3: CSAGTSGRGGELFF
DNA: TGCAGTGCTGGGACTAGCGGGAGAGGCGGGGAGCTGTTTTTT

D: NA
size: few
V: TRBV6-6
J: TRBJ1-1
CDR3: CASSYSNRYNTEAFF
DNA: TGTGCCAGCAGTTACTCGAATAGATACAACACTGAAGCTTTCTTT

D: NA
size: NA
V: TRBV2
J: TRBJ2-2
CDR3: CASSPNRAPGTGELFF
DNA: TGTGCCAGCAGTCCAAACAGGGCCCCGGGAACCGGGGAGCTGTTTTTT

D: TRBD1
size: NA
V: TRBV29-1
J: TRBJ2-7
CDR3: CSVLTGRRYEQYF
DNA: TGCAGCGTTCTGACAGGGAGAAGGTACGAGCAGTACTTC

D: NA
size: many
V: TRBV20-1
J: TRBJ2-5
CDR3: CSASHVQPERYQETQYF
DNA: TGCAGTGCTAGTCATGTCCAGCCCGAGCGGTACCAAGAGACCCAGTACTTC

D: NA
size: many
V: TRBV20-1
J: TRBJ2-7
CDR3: CSARDQTIYEQYF
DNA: TGCAGTGCTAGAGATCAAACTATCTACGAGCAGTACTTC

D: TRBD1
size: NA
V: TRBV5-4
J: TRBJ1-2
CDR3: CASSLAGQGAVGYTF
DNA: TGTGCCAGCAGCTTGGCCGGACAGGGGGCAGTTGGCTACACCTTC

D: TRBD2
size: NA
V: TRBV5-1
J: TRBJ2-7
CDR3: CASSKQAGGPYEQYF
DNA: TGCGCCAGCAGCAAGCAAGCGGGGGGCCCCTACGAGCAGTACTTC